Each of the 10 T cell receptor beta chains below was sequenced from the same sample in a study of GPR56 and killer-like receptors on CD4 memory cells. FACS enrichment separated five CD4+ populations based on killer cell lectin-like receptor and GPR56 expression. TCRdb reprocessed the reads and stores each CDR3 protein as one record, lacking DNA. This table lists about 2,200 distinct CDR3 sequences. The sample was memory CD4+ T cells from blood. The receptors originated from a human donor in good health.

Measured by frequency, this clonotype is large. The chain joins TRBV6-1 to TRBJ1-6; TCRdb proposes TRBD1, but this gene call is untestable without DNA. The germline V gene encodes CDR1 MNHNS and CDR2 SASEGT. The CDR3 contains 16 residues. The chain's CDR3 is CASLNRPGQSNSPLHF.

By frequency, this clonotype is large. CDR3 sequence reads: CASRRRGGTDTQYF. This chain connects TRBV6-2 or TRBV6-3 to TRBJ2-3; TCRdb outputs TRBD1, but without DNA this stays unchecked. The CDR3 consists of 14 residues. Germline V gene sequence: CDR1 MNHEY, CDR2 SVGEGT.

This clonotype counts as large by frequency. The rearrangement uses TRBV6-1 and TRBJ1-2. This CDR3 spans 12 amino acids. Germline values: CDR1 MNHNS, CDR2 SASEGT. This CDR3 is CASSEGWSGYTF.

The gene calls are TRBV20-1 and TRBJ1-1; the TRBD1 assignment by TCRdb is unverifiable without DNA. This CDR3 contains 15 residues. The V gene's germline CDR1 is DFQATT and CDR2 SNEGSKA (reference sequence). The CDR3 region is CTPSGPRFMNTEAFF.

Its frequency marks this clonotype as medium-sized. The chain uses TRBV28 and TRBJ1-6; the D gene TCRdb calls, TRBD1, cannot be checked with no DNA. This CDR3 is 15 amino acids long. From germline, CDR1 is MDHEN and CDR2 SYDVKM. The CDR3 spells CASSLGGQGVTPLHF.

The rearrangement joins TRBV14 to TRBJ1-4. Germline V gene data show CDR1 as SGHDN and CDR2 as FVKESK. The CDR3 is made up of 13 amino acids. The CDR3 loop reads CASSQNWGEKLFF. Drawing the rest from reference TRBV14 and TRBJ1-4, the complete variable domain is EAGVTQFPSHSVIEKGQTVTLRCDPISGHDNLYWYRRVMGKEIKFLLHFVKESKQDESGMPNNRFLAERTGGTYSTLKVQPAELEDSGVYFCASSQNWGEKLFFGSGTQLSVL.

Judged by frequency, this clonotype is medium-sized. V gene TRBV9 combines with J gene TRBJ2-3; TCRdb's D call of TRBD2 is untestable without DNA. This CDR3 spans 15 amino acids. Per germline, CDR1 SGDLS and CDR2 YYNGEE. CDR3 loop: CASSDSGRDTDTQYF. Filled out from reference TRBV9 and TRBJ2-3, the complete variable domain reads DSGVTQTPKHLITATGQRVTLRCSPRSGDLSVYWYQQSLDQGLQFLIQYYNGEERAKGNILERFSAQQFPDLHSELNLSSLELGDSALYFCASSDSGRDTDTQYFGPGTRLTVL.

Measured by frequency, this clonotype is medium-sized. The V and J genes are TRBV19 and TRBJ1-4. This CDR3 has 16 amino acids. Looked up from germline, CDR1 is LNHDA and CDR2 is SQIVND (reference sequence). The CDR3 spells CASSSQSLPLGEKLFF.

According to its frequency, this clonotype is medium-sized. The chain links TRBV10-3 to TRBJ2-7; TCRdb picks TRBD1, but there is no DNA to check that call. The CDR3 has 13 residues. Germline CDR1 reads ENHRY; CDR2 reads SYGVKD. This CDR3 reads CAISLQGAYEQYF.

The chain combines TRBV20-1 with TRBJ2-1; TCRdb designates TRBD2, a call that cannot be tested without DNA. This CDR3 spans 15 amino acids. The V gene's germline CDR1 is DFQATT and CDR2 SNEGSKA (reference sequence). The CDR3 loop is CSARGAGGMYNEQFF.